This TCR beta chain was identified during a study of OX40 agonist ivuxolimab in advanced cancers. Whole-study context: The study enrolled dose-escalation patients with hepatocellular carcinoma, melanoma, renal cell or head and neck cancer.

This CDR3 spans 15 amino acids. Looked up from germline, CDR1 is SGDLS and CDR2 is YYNGEE. V lost 4 bases, J lost 3 bases, and 5 bases stayed unmatched. Study outcomes and limitations: Expanded clones were, on average, more numerous among CD8+ T cells than CD4+.

About this clone: Its antigen remains unknown.

Data came from immunoSEQ multiplex PCR; TCRdb stores just in-frame clones and leaves some out. The table has under 95,000 clones, around 88% seen once; the top ten hold approximately 1.3%. The V gene is TRBV9, the J gene TRBJ2-5; 11 bases are shared with TRBD2. This sample comprised CD4+ or CD8+ T cells sorted from blood, obtained in a trial of the OX40 agonist ivuxolimab. This receptor was identified in an adult with an advanced solid tumor such as melanoma, head and neck, liver or kidney cancer. The CDR3 nucleotides are TGTGCCAGCAGCCTCCTGGGACTAGCGGAAGAGACCCAGTACTTC. This gives the protein CASSLLGLAEETQYF. Drawing the rest from reference TRBV9 and TRBJ2-5, the complete variable domain is DSGVTQTPKHLITATGQRVTLRCSPRSGDLSVYWYQQSLDQGLQFLIQYYNGEERAKGNILERFSAQQFPDLHSELNLSSLELGDSALYFCASSLLGLAEETQYFGPGTRLLVL.